The text below deals with one T cell receptor beta chain. The antigen is undetermined. A junction boundary mismatches the germline segment, possibly from a read error. The CDR3 loop spans 14 amino acids. CDR1 SGHRS and CDR2 YFSETQ come from the germline V gene. This entry comes from a study of a mutant IDH1 vaccine in newly diagnosed glioma. Study in general: Either 4-6 weeks after radiotherapy alone or alongside temozolomide, vaccination was begun.

Time point: week 23, last vaccination. Topical imiquimod was applied with each vaccine dose, which held 300 ug of mutant IDH1 20-mer peptide. Clones were read by immunoSEQ multiplex PCR, and TCRdb kept only the in-frame ones, dropping some. The sample carries 60,000 to 100,000 clones, 85% to 90% recorded once. Material: PBMCs, obtained from a glioma patient whose treatment included an IDH1 peptide vaccine. The source of this sequence is a woman aged 45-59 years with glioma. The chain joins TRBV5-1 to TRBJ1-2; D is uncertain. CDR3 residues: CASSRFGQGYGYTF. CDR3 nucleotide sequence: TGTGCCAGCAGCCGATTTGGGCAAGGATATGGCTACACCTTC.